The clone carrying this T cell receptor (beta chain) was picked up many times. The antigen remains unidentified. From the 5' RACE reads, TCRdb called clonotypes with MiXCR, one entry per CDR3 protein. The sample has around 180,000 distinct CDR3 sequences, approximately 18% seen once. V was shortened by 3 bases and J by 6 bases, with 15 bases between the two germline ends. This CDR3 contains 14 residues. From germline, CDR1 is MNHEY and CDR2 SMNVEV (reference sequence). The data originate from a study of CD8 T cells in ankylosing spondylitis. The study, taken as a whole, reports: A TCR beta motif of 7 to 9 highly homologous variants seemed to mark ankylosing spondylitis blood.

The sample comprised blood, either unsorted or a sorted T cell fraction (not recorded which). The source of this sequence is a male donor aged 5-29 years with ankylosing spondylitis or in good health (not recorded which). The chain joins TRBV27 to TRBJ2-7; weak D call: TRBD1 (5 bases). This CDR3 reads CASSFFIQGSEQYF. DNA for the CDR3: TGTGCCAGCAGTTTCTTTATCCAGGGCTCCGAGCAGTACTTC.